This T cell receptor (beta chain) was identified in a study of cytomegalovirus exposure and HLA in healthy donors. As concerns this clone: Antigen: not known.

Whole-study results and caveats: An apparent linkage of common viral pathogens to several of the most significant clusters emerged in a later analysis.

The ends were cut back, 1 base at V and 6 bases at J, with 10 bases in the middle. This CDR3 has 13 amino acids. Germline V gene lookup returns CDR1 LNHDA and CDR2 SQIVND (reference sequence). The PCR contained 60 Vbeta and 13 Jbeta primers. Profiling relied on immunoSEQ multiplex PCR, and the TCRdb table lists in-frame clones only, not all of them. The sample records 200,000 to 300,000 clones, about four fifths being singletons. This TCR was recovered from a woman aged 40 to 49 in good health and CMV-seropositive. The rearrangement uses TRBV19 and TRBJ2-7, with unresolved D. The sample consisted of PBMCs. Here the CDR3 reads CASSIAAWAEQYF. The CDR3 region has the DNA TGTGCCAGTAGTATAGCCGCCTGGGCCGAGCAGTACTTC.